The 21 T cell receptor beta chains below come from one sample, sequenced in a study of cytomegalovirus exposure and HLA in healthy donors. With 60 Vbeta and 13 Jbeta primers, the PCR was carried out. TCRdb keeps only in-frame clones here, not all; method: immunoSEQ multiplex PCR. The table has about 130,000 clones, about 74% seen once. The sequenced sample was PBMCs. The receptors derive from a young man in good health and CMV-seronegative.

V usage is TRBV6-1 and J usage is TRBJ1-3; possible D gene TRBD1, 5 bases. Trimming stripped 8 bases from V and 2 bases from J, with 13 bases between. The CDR3 is 14 amino acids. CDR1 is MNHNS and CDR2 is SASEGT in the germline V gene. CDR3 protein: CASQEGATGNTIYF. In nucleotides, the CDR3 is TGTGCCAGCCAAGAAGGGGCGACTGGAAACACCATATATTTT.

The chain couples TRBV19 to TRBJ1-5; D is uncertain. The V gene's germline CDR1 is LNHDA and CDR2 SQIVND (reference sequence). The V end was cut by 1 base, the J end by 6 bases, with 4 bases between. This CDR3 spans 12 amino acids. CDR3 coding DNA: TGTGCCAGTAGTATAGCCATTCAGCCCCAGCATTTT. Translated, it gives CASSIAIQPQHF.

The chain is built from TRBV5-6 and TRBJ1-1; TRBD1 might be the D (5 bases). CDR3 length equals 13 residues. Trimming pared 4 bases from V and 5 bases from J, leaving 12 bases between. Germline V gene lookup returns CDR1 SGHDT and CDR2 YYEEEE. The CDR3 loop reads CASSPPRGTEAFF. CDR3 sequence (DNA): TGTGCCAGCAGCCCTCCCCGGGGGACTGAAGCTTTCTTT.

This clone appeared once. V usage is TRBV25-1 and J usage is TRBJ1-2, with 9 bases fitting TRBD1. CDR1 and CDR2 (germline): MGHDK, SYGVNS. Trimming removed 4 bases from V and 4 bases from J; junction bases left unmatched: 4. The CDR3 sequence is 14 residues long. The CDR3 protein is CASSVQGASYGYTF. DNA for the CDR3: TGTGCCAGCAGTGTACAGGGGGCCAGCTATGGCTACACCTTC.

This clone came up a few times. V and J are TRBV2 and TRBJ2-1; 8 bases fit TRBD1. This CDR3 has 15 amino acids. V lost 5 bases to trimming and J lost 4 bases; unmatched junction nucleotides: 7. CDR1 SNHLY and CDR2 FYNNEI come from the germline V gene. DNA of the CDR3: TGTGCCAGCAGTAAAGACAGGGGCGCTTACAATGAGCAGTTCTTC. Its protein is CASSKDRGAYNEQFF.

This chain links TRBV7-3 with TRBJ2-1, with 10 positions matching TRBD2. CDR1 and CDR2 (germline): SGHTA, FQGTGA. The CDR3 spans 16 residues. Trimming removed 2 bases from V and 8 bases from J; junction bases left unmatched: 9. CDR3 in amino acids: CASSLAPGTSAHEQFF. The CDR3 bases are TGTGCCAGCAGCTTAGCCCCCGGGACTAGCGCGCATGAGCAGTTCTTC.

The rearrangement joins TRBV7-6 to TRBJ2-7; D might be TRBD1 (7 bases). Deletions cut 1 base from V and 5 bases from J, with 12 bases between. The CDR3 runs 14 residues. The germline CDR1 and CDR2 sequences are SGHVS and FNYEAQ. The CDR3 DNA follows: TGTGCCAGCAGCTTAGGTCAGGGGGGCAACGAGCAGTACTTC. Its translation: CASSLGQGGNEQYF.

The gene calls are TRBV7-9 and TRBJ2-1; 7 nucleotides agree with TRBD1. With V trimmed by 5 bases and J by 0 bases, 13 bases remained unmatched. This CDR3 has 18 amino acids. Germline assignment: CDR1 SEHNR and CDR2 FQNEAQ (reference sequence). The CDR3 here is CASSQPSGQRSSYNEQFF. For the CDR3, the DNA is TGTGCCAGCAGCCAACCTTCGGGACAGAGGAGCTCCTACAATGAGCAGTTCTTC.

The chain recombines TRBV28 with TRBJ2-5; D may be TRBD2 (5 bases). V was clipped by 5 bases and J by 2 bases, with 15 bases between them. CDR3 length: 15 amino acids. From germline, CDR1 is MDHEN and CDR2 SYDVKM. In nucleotides, the CDR3 is TGTGCCAGCAGTATCCCAACATCGGGGCAAGAGACCCAGTACTTC. This sequence encodes CASSIPTSGQETQYF.

The chain recombines TRBV7-9 with TRBJ1-1; 8 bases map to TRBD1. CDR1 SEHNR and CDR2 FQNEAQ come from the germline V gene (reference sequence). Losses at the gene ends were 5 bases for V and 5 bases for J; bases not matched to a gene: 4. The CDR3 totals 13 residues. This chain's CDR3 is CASSPGGMTEAFF. In DNA, the CDR3 is TGTGCCAGCAGCCCAGGGGGCATGACTGAAGCTTTCTTT. Full variable domain (missing parts from reference TRBV7-9 and TRBJ1-1): DTGVSQNPRHKITKRGQNVTFRCDPISEHNRLYWYRQTLGQGPEFLTYFQNEAQLEKSRLLSDRFSAERPKGSFSTLEIQRTEQGDSAMYLCASSPGGMTEAFFGQGTRLTVV.

A few counts support this clone. This rearrangement joins TRBV7-2 to TRBJ2-4; 10 bases agree with TRBD1. Germline trimming cut 8 bases from V and 7 bases from J; bases unmatched to any gene: 20. The germline CDR1 and CDR2 sequences are SGHTA and FQGNSA. The CDR3 extends over 18 amino acids. CDR3 nucleotide sequence: TGTGCCAGCGGGACCCGGGACAGGGGAGCGGGATGGGAGAACATTCAGTACTTC. Protein: CASGTRDRGAGWENIQYF. The entire variable domain, with the rest obtained from reference TRBV7-2 and TRBJ2-4, is as follows: GAGVSQSPSNKVTEKGKDVELRCDPISGHTALYWYRQSLGQGLEFLIYFQGNSAPDKSGLPSDRFSAERTGGSVSTLTIQRTQQEDSAVYLCASGTRDRGAGWENIQYFGAGTRLSVL.

The sample holds a few counts of this clone. The J gene is TRBJ2-1, the V gene TRBV7-9; D not certain. Trimming stripped 1 base from V and 7 bases from J, with 8 bases between. The CDR3 spans 13 residues. CDR1 SEHNR and CDR2 FQNEAQ come from the germline V gene (reference sequence). The CDR3 nucleotides are TGTGCCAGCAGCTTAGTCGAGGATAATGAGCAGTTCTTC. This codes for CASSLVEDNEQFF.

V gene TRBV7-9 combines with J gene TRBJ2-3, with a weak D call TRBD2 (5 bases). The V gene lost 5 bases and the J gene lost 0 bases, with 12 bases spanning the gap. CDR1 SEHNR and CDR2 FQNEAQ come from the germline V gene (reference sequence). CDR3 length: 15 residues. Here the CDR3 reads CASSPLRTSTDTQYF. The CDR3 coding sequence is TGTGCCAGCAGCCCTCTGCGGACTAGCACAGATACGCAGTATTTT.

The chain carries TRBV5-5 and TRBJ2-2; 9 bases line up with TRBD2. Losses at the gene ends were 4 bases for V and 4 bases for J; bases not matched to a gene: 8. Germline loops: CDR1 SGHKS, CDR2 YYEKEE (reference sequence). The CDR3 length is 16 residues. The CDR3 coding sequence is TGTGCCAGCAGCAACCTAGCGGGAACTTTCACCGGGGAGCTGTTTTTT. This translates into CASSNLAGTFTGELFF.

The rearrangement joins TRBV7-9 to TRBJ2-7; 11 positions agree with TRBD2. J gave up 2 bases and V 5 bases, and 11 bases lay outside the gene matches. CDR3 length: 17 residues. CDR1 is SEHNR and CDR2 is FQNEAQ in the germline V gene (reference sequence). CDR3 nucleotide sequence: TGTGCCAGCAGCCAAACTAGCGGGAGAAGGGGCCCCTACGAGCAGTACTTC. Its protein is CASSQTSGRRGPYEQYF. The full variable domain, its missing parts supplied by reference TRBV7-9 and TRBJ2-7, is DTGVSQNPRHKITKRGQNVTFRCDPISEHNRLYWYRQTLGQGPEFLTYFQNEAQLEKSRLLSDRFSAERPKGSFSTLEIQRTEQGDSAMYLCASSQTSGRRGPYEQYFGPGTRLTVT.

The chain joins TRBV6-6 to TRBJ2-5, with a possible D match to TRBD2 (6 bases). V gave up 6 bases and J gave up 4 bases, with 12 bases separating them. The CDR3 is 13 amino acids. Germline V gene sequence: CDR1 MNHNY, CDR2 SVGAGI (reference sequence). CDR3 nucleotide sequence: TGTGCCAGCAGCCCGGGACTCCCAGAGACCCAGTACTTC. The encoded protein is CASSPGLPETQYF.

This clone was detected a few times. The chain links TRBV7-3 to TRBJ2-3; tentatively, D is TRBD2 (5 bases). Germline V gives CDR1 SGHTA, CDR2 FQGTGA. The length of the CDR3 is 13 residues. V was cut by 5 bases and J by 3 bases, with 9 bases left in between. Here the CDR3 reads CASSPSRTDTQYF. DNA of the CDR3: TGTGCCAGCAGCCCTAGCCGGACAGATACGCAGTATTTT.

The genes are TRBV6-5 and TRBJ2-7; possibly TRBD2 for D (5 bases). In germline, CDR1 is MNHEY, CDR2 SVGAGI. Trimming removed 0 bases from V and 6 bases from J, with 15 bases in between. The CDR3 extends over 15 amino acids. CDR3 nucleotides: TGTGCCAGCAGTTACTCGTTCCCACTAGTTTCCGAGCAGTACTTC. Its protein product is CASSYSFPLVSEQYF.

V is TRBV27 and J is TRBJ2-7, with 8 bases lining up with TRBD1. Germline CDR1 reads MNHEY; CDR2 reads SMNVEV (reference sequence). This CDR3 has 15 amino acids. J lost 3 bases, V lost 6 bases, and 10 bases had no gene match. CDR3 residues: CASSISGTGYYEQYF. The CDR3 bases are TGTGCCAGCAGCATATCCGGGACAGGTTACTACGAGCAGTACTTC.

The chain joins TRBV6-1 to TRBJ1-5; no firm D call. V was cut by 0 bases and J by 2 bases, with 14 bases left in between. Germline CDR1 is MNHNS and CDR2 is SASEGT. The CDR3 consists of 17 residues. CDR3 DNA sequence: TGTGCCAGCAGTGAAGCGGGCAGTTCGTTTGGCAATCAGCCCCAGCATTTT. Residues: CASSEAGSSFGNQPQHF.

The J gene is TRBJ2-7, the V gene TRBV29-1; 9 nucleotides line up with TRBD2. J gave up 3 bases and V 8 bases, and 11 bases lay outside the gene matches. CDR3 length equals 14 residues. Germline V gives CDR1 SQVTM, CDR2 ANQGSEA. CDR3 sequence reads: CSSGGSGRSYEQYF. CDR3 in DNA: TGCAGCTCAGGGGGTAGCGGGAGAAGCTACGAGCAGTACTTC.